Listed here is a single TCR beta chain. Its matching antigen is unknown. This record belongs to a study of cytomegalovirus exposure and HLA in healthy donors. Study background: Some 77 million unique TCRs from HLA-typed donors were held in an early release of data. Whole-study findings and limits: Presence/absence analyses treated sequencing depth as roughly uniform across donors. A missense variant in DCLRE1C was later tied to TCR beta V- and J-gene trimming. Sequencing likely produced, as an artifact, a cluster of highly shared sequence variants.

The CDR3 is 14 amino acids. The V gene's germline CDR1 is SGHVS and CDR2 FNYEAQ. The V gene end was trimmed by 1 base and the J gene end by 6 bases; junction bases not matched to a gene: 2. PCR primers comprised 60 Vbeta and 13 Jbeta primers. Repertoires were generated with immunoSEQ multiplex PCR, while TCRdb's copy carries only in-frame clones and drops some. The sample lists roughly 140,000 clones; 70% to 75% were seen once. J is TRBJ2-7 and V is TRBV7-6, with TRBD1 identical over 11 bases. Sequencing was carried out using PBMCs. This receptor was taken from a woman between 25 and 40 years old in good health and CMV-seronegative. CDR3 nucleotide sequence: TGTGCCAGCAGCTTAGGGACAGGGGGCAGCGAGCAGTACTTC. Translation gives CASSLGTGGSEQYF.